The 17 T cell receptor beta chains in this list originate from one sample, sequenced in a study of OX40 agonist ivuxolimab in advanced cancers. Receptor amplification or capture employed the immunoSEQ multiplex PCR assay. TCRdb retrieved this table from immuneACCESS and kept in-frame rearrangements only. Not all clones are present; in checked studies, unresolved V genes account for under half, and no reason is known for the remainder. In this sample the table shows nearly 65,000 clones, approximately 90% of which occur a single time. The ten largest clones represent approximately 3.9% of the sample. Here the sequenced sample was CD4+ or CD8+ T cells sorted from blood, taken in a trial of the OX40 agonist ivuxolimab. The receptor source for this set is an adult with an advanced solid tumor such as melanoma, head and neck, liver or kidney cancer.

This clone was counted between two and nine times. The chain combines TRBV7-9 with TRBJ2-2; no firm D call. Deletions cut 7 bases from V and 6 bases from J, with 12 bases between. The germline V gene encodes CDR1 SEHNR and CDR2 FQNEAQ (reference sequence). The CDR3 is 13 residues long. CDR3 in DNA: TGTGCCAGCACCCCCCCCCTGGCCGGGGAGCTGTTTTTT. Translated, it gives CASTPPLAGELFF. Using reference TRBV7-9 and TRBJ2-2 for the parts outside the CDR3, the full variable domain is DTGVSQNPRHKITKRGQNVTFRCDPISEHNRLYWYRQTLGQGPEFLTYFQNEAQLEKSRLLSDRFSAERPKGSFSTLEIQRTEQGDSAMYLCASTPPLAGELFFGEGSRLTVL.

The chain has TRBV7-9 and TRBJ2-2; tentatively, D is TRBD2 (6 bases). Germline values: CDR1 SEHNR, CDR2 FQNEAQ (reference sequence). V was trimmed by 4 bases and J by 6 bases, leaving 9 bases between them. The CDR3 consists of 13 residues. CDR3: CASSWTGAGELFF. CDR3 DNA sequence: TGTGCCAGCAGCTGGACGGGGGCCGGGGAGCTGTTTTTT.

The V gene is TRBV6-5, the J gene TRBJ2-1; D may match TRBD1 or TRBD2 (5 bases each). CDR1 MNHEY and CDR2 SVGAGI come from the germline V gene. The CDR3 has 15 amino acids. Trimming shortened V by 4 bases and J by 3 bases, and 13 bases separated the two germline ends. The CDR3 nucleotides read TGTGCCAGCAGTTTAGGGACGTTCTTCTACAATGAGCAGTTCTTC. Translated, it gives CASSLGTFFYNEQFF.

This chain uses TRBV9 with TRBJ2-5; the D is unclear. The CDR3 has 14 residues. With 0 bases removed from V and 1 base from J, the gap between germline ends came to 7 bases. CDR1 is SGDLS, CDR2 YYNGEE, per germline. CDR3 nucleotide sequence: TGTGCCAGCAGCGTAGTTGACGCCCAAGAGACCCAGTACTTC. Translated: CASSVVDAQETQYF.

To note about this clone: Different DNA sequences within this sample yield the same CDR3. This chain connects TRBV4-1 to TRBJ1-1, with D perhaps matching TRBD1 (5 bases). The CDR3 runs to 13 residues. Germline V gene lookup returns CDR1 MGHRA and CDR2 YSYEKL. The germline V and J ends were trimmed by 4 bases and 1 base, with 7 bases remaining between them. In DNA, the CDR3 is TGCGCCAGCAGCCCGAGGGGGAACACTGAAGCTTTCTTT. Its protein is CASSPRGNTEAFF.

Remarks on this clone: An end of the junction differs from the germline gene, which may be a read error. The chain couples TRBV29-1 to TRBJ2-7; no firm D call. The CDR3 is 12 amino acids. Germline-derived CDR1 and CDR2 are SQVTM and ANQGSEA. The chain's CDR3 is CSVVASPYGQYF. CDR3 bases: TGCAGCGTTGTGGCGTCCCCCTACGGGCAGTACTTC.

This sequence joins TRBV15 and TRBJ1-2, with 9 bases that match TRBD1. The CDR3 extends over 15 amino acids. The trim removed 3 bases at V and 8 bases at J, leaving 10 bases unmatched. From germline, CDR1 is LNHNV and CDR2 YYDKDF (reference sequence). The CDR3 loop reads CATSSPGTGSYGYTF. CDR3 coding DNA: TGTGCCACCAGCAGTCCCGGGACAGGGAGCTACGGCTACACCTTC.

The rearrangement uses TRBV4-2 and TRBJ2-5; D gene ambiguous. CDR1 and CDR2 from the germline V gene are LGHNA and YNFKEQ. The V gene lost 8 bases and the J gene lost 3 bases, with 10 bases spanning the gap. The CDR3 consists of 12 residues. This CDR3 reads CASEGREETQYF. CDR3 nucleotide sequence: TGTGCCAGCGAAGGACGGGAAGAGACCCAGTACTTC.

J is TRBJ2-1 and V is TRBV5-1; 7 bases align to TRBD2. The CDR3 consists of 15 residues. Germline V gene sequence: CDR1 SGHRS, CDR2 YFSETQ. V lost 0 bases, J lost 3 bases, and 3 bases stayed unmatched. The CDR3, as DNA: TGCGCCAGCAGCTTGGATTCTAGCGGCTACAATGAGCAGTTCTTC. It yields the protein CASSLDSSGYNEQFF. The variable domain in full, with the rest retrieved from reference TRBV5-1 and TRBJ2-1, is KAGVTQTPRYLIKTRGQQVTLSCSPISGHRSVSWYQQTPGQGLQFLFEYFSETQRNKGNFPGRFSGRQFSNSRSEMNVSTLELGDSALYLCASSLDSSGYNEQFFGPGTRLTVL.

In its sample, this clone was seen once. This chain uses TRBV7-8 with TRBJ2-7; 7 bases map to TRBD2. This CDR3 spans 16 amino acids. Trimming removed 3 bases from V and 0 bases from J; junction bases left unmatched: 8. Germline V gene data show CDR1 as SGHVS and CDR2 as FQNEAQ. The chain's CDR3 is CASSLPWASGSYEQYF. Here the CDR3 DNA reads TGTGCCAGCAGCTTGCCCTGGGCTAGCGGCTCCTACGAGCAGTACTTC. Based on the CDR3 plus reference TRBV7-8 and TRBJ2-7, the full variable domain is GAGVSQSPRYKVAKRGQDVALRCDPISGHVSLFWYQQALGQGPEFLTYFQNEAQLDKSGLPSDRFFAERPEGSVSTLKIQRTQQEDSAVYLCASSLPWASGSYEQYFGPGTRLTVT.

This rearrangement joins TRBV4-2 to TRBJ1-1; 7 bases line up with TRBD1. V shed 0 bases, J shed 8 bases, and the junction held 9 bases outside the gene matches. Germline loops: CDR1 LGHNA, CDR2 YNFKEQ. The CDR3 sequence is 15 residues long. The CDR3 loop is CASSQDPGQAGEAFF. CDR3 sequence (DNA): TGTGCCAGCAGCCAAGATCCCGGACAGGCCGGGGAAGCTTTCTTT.

The chain joins TRBV7-6 to TRBJ2-7; 8 nucleotides line up with TRBD2. This CDR3 contains 15 residues. Germline lookup yields CDR1 SGHVS and CDR2 FNYEAQ. V trimming: 5 bases; J trimming: 3 bases; junction bases outside the gene matches: 9. The CDR3 reads CASSPEGGGLYEQYV. The DNA for the CDR3 is TGTGCCAGCAGCCCCGAGGGCGGGGGGCTCTACGAGCAGTACGTC.

The rearrangement joins TRBV21-1 to TRBJ2-7. TRBV21-1 is deemed a pseudogene. The CDR3 is 19 residues long. Here the CDR3 reads CASSKVTESGPRALYEQYV. DNA of the CDR3: TGTGCCAGCAGCAAAGTGACTGAAAGTGGTCCCCGGGCCCTCTACGAGCAGTACGTC.

The chain couples TRBV15 to TRBJ1-4, with TRBD1 as a possible D gene (6 bases). Trimming left V 0 bases short and J 4 bases short, with 15 bases between. CDR3 length: 17 amino acids. Germline CDR1 is LNHNV and CDR2 is YYDKDF (reference sequence). The CDR3 here is CATSRELLGALNEKLFF. The CDR3 DNA sequence: TGTGCCACCAGCAGAGAACTATTGGGGGCCCTTAATGAAAAACTGTTTTTT.

The V and J genes are TRBV19 and TRBJ2-3; unclear D gene. Germline lookup yields CDR1 LNHDA and CDR2 SQIVND (reference sequence). The V end was cut by 1 base, the J end by 2 bases, with 7 bases between. CDR3 length: 14 amino acids. The CDR3 spells CASSIGPYTDTQYF. The CDR3, as DNA: TGTGCCAGTAGTATAGGGCCATACACAGATACGCAGTATTTT.

This clone has a single count. The chain joins TRBV7-2 to TRBJ2-5, with a possible D match to TRBD1 (6 bases). CDR1 is SGHTA and CDR2 is FQGNSA in the germline V gene. This CDR3 has 16 residues. V was cut by 2 bases and J by 1 base, with 14 bases left in between. Here the CDR3 DNA reads TGTGCCAGCAGCTTAAAATCGACAGGACCCCAAGAGACCCAGTACTTC. It codes for CASSLKSTGPQETQYF.

This clone appeared once. The rearrangement joins TRBV19 to TRBJ2-1; 8 bases fit TRBD1. Unmatched junction bases numbered 4, after V lost 8 bases and J lost 4 bases. This CDR3 spans 13 amino acids. Germline V gene sequence: CDR1 LNHDA, CDR2 SQIVND (reference sequence). The CDR3 DNA reads as TGTGCCAGTGGGAGACAGGGGTACAATGAGCAGTTCTTC. Translating it yields CASGRQGYNEQFF. The whole variable domain, remainder taken from reference TRBV19 and TRBJ2-1, is DGGITQSPKYLFRKEGQNVTLSCEQNLNHDAMYWYRQDPGQGLRLIYYSQIVNDFQKGDIAEGYSVSREKKESFPLTVTSAQKNPTAFYLCASGRQGYNEQFFGPGTRLTVL.